This record looks at one T cell receptor beta chain sequence and its context. TCRdb's copy holds only in-frame clones and misses some; the assay was immunoSEQ multiplex PCR. The sample comprises roughly 360,000 clones, approximately 77% of which are singletons, and more than 0.85% rests with the top ten. The sample originates from a study of blood T cell repertoires in COVID-19. Whole-study context: Samples of COVID-19 (acute and convalescent) were obtained from the United States, Italy and Spain. The analysed material was cDNA or gDNA that came from T cells, B-cell-depleted T cells, or PBMCs.

The source material was peripheral blood. This clonotype was obtained from a human donor with acute or convalescent COVID-19. The donor label of this sample is uncertain.

CDR3 sequence reads: CATSRGTSEYNEQFF. Here the CDR3 DNA reads TGTGCCACCTCCCGCGGGACTAGTGAGTACAATGAGCAGTTCTTC. This chain uses TRBV24-1 with TRBJ2-1; 8 nucleotides agree with TRBD2. This CDR3 has 15 amino acids. Germline V gene data show CDR1 as KGHDR and CDR2 as SFDVKD. Losses at the gene ends were 9 bases for V and 4 bases for J; bases not matched to a gene: 10.